This TCR beta chain was observed in a study of early T cells in non-severe SARS-CoV-2 infection. Individual cDNA molecules received unique molecular identifiers. TCRdb itself ran the 5' RACE reads through MiXCR, one entry per CDR3 protein. The sample lists around 35,000 distinct CDR3 sequences; around 5.8% were seen once. The table lists this clonotype with many counts. CDR3 length: 14 residues. V was trimmed by 3 bases and J by 2 bases, leaving 10 bases between them. Germline values: CDR1 LGHDT, CDR2 YNNKEL (reference sequence). Sequenced sample: whole blood. The clonotype was recovered from an adult who was a healthcare worker with PCR-confirmed SARS-CoV-2 infection or an uninfected control (not recorded which). The genes are TRBV3-1 and TRBJ1-1, with D possibly matching TRBD1 (5 bases). The CDR3 sequence is CASSHLDRNTEAFF. The CDR3 bases are TGTGCCAGCAGCCACCTCGACAGAAACACTGAAGCTTTCTTT.